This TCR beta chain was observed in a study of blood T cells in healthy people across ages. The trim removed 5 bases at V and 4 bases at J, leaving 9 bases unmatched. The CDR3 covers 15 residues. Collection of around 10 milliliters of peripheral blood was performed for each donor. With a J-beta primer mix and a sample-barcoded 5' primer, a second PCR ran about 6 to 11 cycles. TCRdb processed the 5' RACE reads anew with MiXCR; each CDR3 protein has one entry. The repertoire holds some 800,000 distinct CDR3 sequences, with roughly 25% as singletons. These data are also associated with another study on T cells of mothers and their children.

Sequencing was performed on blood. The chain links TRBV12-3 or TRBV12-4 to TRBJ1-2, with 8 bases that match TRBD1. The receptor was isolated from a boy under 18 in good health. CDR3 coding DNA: TGTGCCAGCAGTCAGATTGGACAGGGCGTCTATGGCTACACCTTC. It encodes CASSQIGQGVYGYTF.